This TCR beta chain was retrieved from a study of cytomegalovirus exposure and HLA in healthy donors. Points from the study as a whole: For presence/absence analyses, sequencing depth was assumed to be roughly uniform across donors. The authors later found most CMV-associated TCR beta chains appeared HLA-restricted. Across donors, most TCRs were seen rarely, yet some public ones were widespread. Researchers had no immune exposure information except CMV serostatus available.

Per germline, CDR1 MGHDK and CDR2 SYGVNS. The CDR3 extends over 12 amino acids. The ends were cut back, 4 bases at V and 12 bases at J, with 13 bases in the middle. Researchers ran the PCR with 60 Vbeta and 13 Jbeta primers. TCRdb keeps only in-frame clones here, not all; method: immunoSEQ multiplex PCR. The data show 99,000 or so clones, about an eighth seen once. In regard to this clone: Its antigen is not known.

The origin of this receptor is a man aged 40-49 years in good health and CMV-seropositive. The chain employs TRBV25-1 and TRBJ2-1; tentatively, D is TRBD2 (5 bases). The source material was PBMCs. This chain's CDR3 is CASSGRAAWQFF. Written as DNA, the CDR3 is TGTGCCAGCAGTGGAAGAGCGGCTTGGCAGTTCTTC.